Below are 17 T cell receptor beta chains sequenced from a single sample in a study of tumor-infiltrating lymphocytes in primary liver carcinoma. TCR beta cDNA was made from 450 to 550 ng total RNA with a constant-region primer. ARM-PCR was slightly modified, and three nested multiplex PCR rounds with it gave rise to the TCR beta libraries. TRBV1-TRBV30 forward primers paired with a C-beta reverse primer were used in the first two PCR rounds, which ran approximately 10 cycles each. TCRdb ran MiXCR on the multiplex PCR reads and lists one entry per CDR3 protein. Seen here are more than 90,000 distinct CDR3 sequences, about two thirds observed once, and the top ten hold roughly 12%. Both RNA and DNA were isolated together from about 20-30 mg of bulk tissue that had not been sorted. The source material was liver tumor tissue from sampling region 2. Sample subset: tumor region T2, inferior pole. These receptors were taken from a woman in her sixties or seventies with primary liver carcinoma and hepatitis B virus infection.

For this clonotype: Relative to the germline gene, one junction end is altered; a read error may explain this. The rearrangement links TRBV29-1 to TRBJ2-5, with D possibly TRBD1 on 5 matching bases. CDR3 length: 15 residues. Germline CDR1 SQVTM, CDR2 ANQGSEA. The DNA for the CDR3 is TGCAGTGTTGAAGGCCCGGCAGGGCCCATTGAGACCCAGTACTTC. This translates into CSVEGPAGPIETQYF. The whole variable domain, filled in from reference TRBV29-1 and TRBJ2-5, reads SAVISQKPSRDICQRGTSLTIQCQVDSQVTMMFWYRQQPGQSLTLIATANQGSEATYESGFVIDKFPISRPNLTFSTLTVSNMSPEDSSIYLCSVEGPAGPIETQYFGPGTRLLVL.

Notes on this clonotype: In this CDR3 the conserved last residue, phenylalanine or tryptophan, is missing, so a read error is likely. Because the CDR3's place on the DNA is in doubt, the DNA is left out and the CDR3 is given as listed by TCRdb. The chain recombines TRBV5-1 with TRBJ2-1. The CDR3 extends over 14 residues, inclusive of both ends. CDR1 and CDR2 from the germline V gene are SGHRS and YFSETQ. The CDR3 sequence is CASSPGTSYNEQFS.

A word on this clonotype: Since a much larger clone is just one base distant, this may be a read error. CDR3 DNA sequence: TGTGCCAGCAGCCAAGACGGACAGGTTCGCGGGCAGTACTTC. Translating gives CASSQDGQVRGQYF. The rearrangement uses TRBV4-2 and TRBJ2-7, with 7 bases fitting TRBD1. V trimming: 0 bases; J trimming: 9 bases; junction bases outside the gene matches: 8. The germline V gene encodes CDR1 LGHNA and CDR2 YNFKEQ. The CDR3 extends over 14 amino acids.

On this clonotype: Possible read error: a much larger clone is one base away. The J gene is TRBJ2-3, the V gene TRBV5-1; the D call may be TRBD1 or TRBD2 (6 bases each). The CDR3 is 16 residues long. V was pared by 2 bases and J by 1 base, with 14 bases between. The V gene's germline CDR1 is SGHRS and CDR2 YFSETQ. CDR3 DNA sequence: TGCGCCAGCAGCTTACGAGGGGGAGGCCGCACAGATACGCAGTATTTT. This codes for CASSLRGGGRTDTQYF.

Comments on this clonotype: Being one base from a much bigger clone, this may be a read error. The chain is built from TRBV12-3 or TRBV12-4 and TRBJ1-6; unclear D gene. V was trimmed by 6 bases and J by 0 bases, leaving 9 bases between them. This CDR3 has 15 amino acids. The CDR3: CASRAESSYNSPLHF. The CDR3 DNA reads TGTGCCAGCAGAGCAGAGAGCTCCTATAATTCACCCCTCCACTTT.

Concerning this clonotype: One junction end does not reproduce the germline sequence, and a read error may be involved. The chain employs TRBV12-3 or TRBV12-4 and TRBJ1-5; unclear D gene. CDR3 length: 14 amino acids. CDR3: CASTTFHSNQPHHF. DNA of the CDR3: TGTGCCAGCACAACATTCCATAGCAATCAACCCCACCATTTT.

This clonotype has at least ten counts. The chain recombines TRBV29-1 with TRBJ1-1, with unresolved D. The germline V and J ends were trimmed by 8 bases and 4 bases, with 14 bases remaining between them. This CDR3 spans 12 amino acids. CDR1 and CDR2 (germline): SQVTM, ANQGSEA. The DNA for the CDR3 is TGCAGCAAAGAGGGCTTGAGCACTGAAGCTTTCTTT. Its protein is CSKEGLSTEAFF.

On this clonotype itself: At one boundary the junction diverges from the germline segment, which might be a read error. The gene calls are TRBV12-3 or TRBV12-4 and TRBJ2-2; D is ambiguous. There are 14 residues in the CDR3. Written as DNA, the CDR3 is TGTGCCAGCATTAAGGTCTCGAACATCGGGGAGCTGTTTTTT. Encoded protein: CASIKVSNIGELFF.

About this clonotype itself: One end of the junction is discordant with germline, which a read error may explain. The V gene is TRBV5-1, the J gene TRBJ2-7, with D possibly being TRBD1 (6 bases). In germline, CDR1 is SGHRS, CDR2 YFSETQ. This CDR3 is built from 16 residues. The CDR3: CTSSRGHTISSYEQYF. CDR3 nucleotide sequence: TGCACCAGCAGCCGGGGACACACAATTAGCTCCTACGAGCAGTACTTC.

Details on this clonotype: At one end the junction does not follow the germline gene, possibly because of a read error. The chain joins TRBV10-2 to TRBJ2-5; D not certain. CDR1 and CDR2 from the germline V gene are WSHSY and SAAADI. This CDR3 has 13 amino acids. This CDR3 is CASRHGGQGTQYF. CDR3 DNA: TGCGCCAGCCGCCATGGCGGCCAAGGGACCCAGTACTTC.

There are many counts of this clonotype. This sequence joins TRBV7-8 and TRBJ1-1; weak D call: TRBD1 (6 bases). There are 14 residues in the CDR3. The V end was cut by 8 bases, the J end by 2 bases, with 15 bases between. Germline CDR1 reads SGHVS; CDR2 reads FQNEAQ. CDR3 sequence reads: CASLTGFGNTEAFF. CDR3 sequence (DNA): TGTGCCAGCCTCACAGGGTTTGGTAACACTGAAGCTTTCTTT.

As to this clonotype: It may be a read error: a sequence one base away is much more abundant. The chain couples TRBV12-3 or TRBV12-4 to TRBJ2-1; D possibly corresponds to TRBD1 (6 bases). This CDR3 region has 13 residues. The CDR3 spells CASSQTGYNEQLF. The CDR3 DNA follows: TGTGCCAGCAGTCAGACAGGCTACAATGAGCAGCTCTTC.

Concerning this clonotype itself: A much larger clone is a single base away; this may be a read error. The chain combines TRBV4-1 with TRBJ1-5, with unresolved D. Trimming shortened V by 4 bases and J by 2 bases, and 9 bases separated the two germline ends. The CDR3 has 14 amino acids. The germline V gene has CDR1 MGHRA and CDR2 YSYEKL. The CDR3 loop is CASSRITGNQPQHF. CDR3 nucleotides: TGCGCCAGCAGCCGGATCACGGGCAATCAGCCCCAGCATTTT.

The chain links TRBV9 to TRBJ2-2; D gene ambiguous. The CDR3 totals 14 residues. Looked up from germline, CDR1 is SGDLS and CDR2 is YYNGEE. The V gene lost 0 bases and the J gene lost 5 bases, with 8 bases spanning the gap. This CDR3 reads CASSVGSGTGELFF. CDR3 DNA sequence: TGTGCCAGCAGCGTAGGAAGTGGGACCGGGGAGCTGTTTTTT.

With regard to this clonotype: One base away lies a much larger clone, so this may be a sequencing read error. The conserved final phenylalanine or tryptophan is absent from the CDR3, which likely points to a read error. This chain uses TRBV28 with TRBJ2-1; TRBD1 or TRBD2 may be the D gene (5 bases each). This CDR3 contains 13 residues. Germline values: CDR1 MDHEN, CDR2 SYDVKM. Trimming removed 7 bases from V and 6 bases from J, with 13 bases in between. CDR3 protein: CASMVPGANEQFL. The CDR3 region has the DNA TGTGCCAGCATGGTCCCCGGGGCCAATGAGCAGTTCTTG.

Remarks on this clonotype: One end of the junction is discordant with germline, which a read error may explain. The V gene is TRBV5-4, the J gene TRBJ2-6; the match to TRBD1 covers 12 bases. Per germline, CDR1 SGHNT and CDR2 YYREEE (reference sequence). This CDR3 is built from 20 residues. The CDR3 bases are TGTGCCAGCAGCTCTACGAACCGGGACAGGGGGCTGGTGGGGGCCAGCGTCCTGACTTTC. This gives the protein CASSSTNRDRGLVGASVLTF.

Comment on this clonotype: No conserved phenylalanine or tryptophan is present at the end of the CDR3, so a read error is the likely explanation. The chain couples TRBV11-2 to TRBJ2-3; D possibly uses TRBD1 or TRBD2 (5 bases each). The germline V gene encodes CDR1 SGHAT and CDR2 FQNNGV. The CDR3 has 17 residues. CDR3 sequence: CASSLAVGRRSTGTQYS. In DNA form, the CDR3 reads TGTGCCAGCAGCTTAGCAGTGGGGAGAAGGAGCACAGGTACGCAGTATTCT.